Listed below are T cell receptor beta chains from one sample, sequenced in a study of CD8 T cells in ankylosing spondylitis. TCRdb redid the calling of the 5' RACE reads with MiXCR, one entry per CDR3 protein. The data show approximately 220,000 distinct CDR3 sequences, 20% to 30% seen once. The specimen sequenced was blood, either unsorted or a sorted T cell fraction (not recorded which). The source of these receptors is a male donor with ankylosing spondylitis or in good health (not recorded which). The CDR3 runs from the conserved cysteine through the conserved F or W. A D gene is named only where the DNA matches it firmly. Only part of the rows carry a size: once, few, many, or a class if the clone is expanded.

size	V	J	D	DNA	CDR3
.	TRBV5-1	TRBJ2-5	.	TGCGCCAGCAGCAAGACAGAAGAGACCCAGTACTTC	CASSKTEETQYF
few	TRBV20-1	TRBJ2-7	.	TGCAGTGCTCCAGACCCCCGCTCCTACGAGCAGTACTTC	CSAPDPRSYEQYF
.	TRBV20-1	TRBJ1-1	TRBD1	TGCAGTGCTAGAGATCTCCCTGGACAGGGTATGAACACTGAAGCTTTCTTT	CSARDLPGQGMNTEAFF
many	TRBV27	TRBJ1-1	.	TGTGCCAGCAGACACAGGGTCGGACGAGGCACTGAAGCTTTCTTT	CASRHRVGRGTEAFF
.	TRBV7-9	TRBJ2-7	.	TGTGCCAGCAGCTTAGGAGCACTCTACGAGCAGTACTTC	CASSLGALYEQYF
many	TRBV7-2	TRBJ2-3	TRBD2	TGTGCCAGCAGCTTAGCTCCTGGACTAGCGGACATCACAGATACGCAGTATTTT	CASSLAPGLADITDTQYF
many	TRBV6-1	TRBJ1-2	.	TGTGCCAGCAGCGGCGCTGAGACAAAAAGCTACACCTTC	CASSGAETKSYTF
.	TRBV4-3	TRBJ2-7	.	TGCGCCAGCAGCCAAGAGGCAGGGACCTCCTACGAGCAGTACTTC	CASSQEAGTSYEQYF
many	TRBV18	TRBJ1-1	.	TGTGCCAGCTCACAGGGTAGCCCTGAAGCTTTCTTT	CASSQGSPEAFF
many	TRBV20-1	TRBJ2-3	TRBD2	TGCAGTGCTAAAGCGGGAAGTGCTAGCACAGATACGCAGTATTTT	CSAKAGSASTDTQYF
.	TRBV28	TRBJ1-1	.	TGTGCCAGCAGTTTGGTACAGGGACAAAGAGCTTTCTTT	CASSLVQGQRAFF
.	TRBV4-2	TRBJ2-4	.	TGTGCCAGCAGCCAAGAGGGGGACCTCAGCGGCATTCAGTACTTC	CASSQEGDLSGIQYF
.	TRBV29-1	TRBJ2-1	TRBD2	TGCAGCGTTGTTGAGCGGGAGTACAATGAGCAGTTCTTC	CSVVEREYNEQFF
.	TRBV12-3/TRBV12-4	TRBJ2-7	.	TGTGCCAGCAGTTTTAAGGACGAAGGGGTAGAGCAGTACTTC	CASSFKDEGVEQYF
many	TRBV7-8	TRBJ2-3	.	TGTGCCAGCAGCTTTCAGCGGAGTAGCACAGATACGCAGTATTTT	CASSFQRSSTDTQYF
.	TRBV19	TRBJ2-1	TRBD2	TGTGCCAGTAGTATAGTCCCTCTAGCGGGAGTACGTGTTGAGCAGTTCTTC	CASSIVPLAGVRVEQFF
many	TRBV25-1	TRBJ2-7	.	TGTGCCAGCAGTGGGACGGGATCCTACGAGCAGTACTTC	CASSGTGSYEQYF
.	TRBV20-1	TRBJ2-7	.	TGCAGTGCTACCTACCAGGCAGACGAGCAGTACTTC	CSATYQADEQYF
few	TRBV5-4	TRBJ2-7	TRBD1	TGTGCCAGCAGTCAGGACAGGGACGTCTTCTACGAGCAGTACTTC	CASSQDRDVFYEQYF
.	TRBV5-5	TRBJ1-2	.	TGTGCCAGCAGCTTGGTGGTCGGGCAGAACTATGGCTACACCTTC	CASSLVVGQNYGYTF
many	TRBV20-1	TRBJ2-7	TRBD2	TGCAGTGCTAGATCGCCTACTAGCGGGAGGGCCGGCGAGCAGTACTTC	CSARSPTSGRAGEQYF
many	TRBV7-9	TRBJ2-1	TRBD2	TGTGCCAGCAGCATTCTAGCGGGAGTTGGCAATGAGCAGTTCTTC	CASSILAGVGNEQFF
many	TRBV6-1	TRBJ2-7	TRBD1	TGTGCCAGCAGTGAACCGGGACAGGGTACCTACGAGCAGTACTTC	CASSEPGQGTYEQYF
many	TRBV12-3/TRBV12-4	TRBJ1-3	.	TGTGCCAGCAGTGCGGGACATACCTCTGGAAACACCATATATTTT	CASSAGHTSGNTIYF
.	TRBV7-2	TRBJ2-3	TRBD2	TGTGCCAGCAGCACGGGGACTAGCGGGAGGGCCGTAGATACGCAGTATTTT	CASSTGTSGRAVDTQYF
few	TRBV29-1	TRBJ2-4	TRBD1	TGCAGCGCCGGACAGGCGGAAAACATTCAGTACTTC	CSAGQAENIQYF
few	TRBV7-6	TRBJ2-7	TRBD2	TGTGCCTCTGGGAGCGGGAGGTCCTACGAGCAGTACTTC	CASGSGRSYEQYF
many	TRBV5-5	TRBJ2-7	.	TGTGCCAGCACCCTAGGACAGTCACAATACTACGAGCAGTACTTC	CASTLGQSQYYEQYF
.	TRBV20-1	TRBJ2-5	TRBD2	TGCAGTGCCACCACTAGCGGGAGTGGAGGGGAGACCCAGTACTTC	CSATTSGSGGETQYF
many	TRBV15	TRBJ1-5	TRBD1	TGTGCCACCAGCAGAGACAGACAGGGGTTAGCAAATCAGCCCCAGCATTTT	CATSRDRQGLANQPQHF
few	TRBV29-1	TRBJ2-1	TRBD2	TGCAGCGTTGAACGGCTAGCGGGAGGCCGGGAGCAGTTCTTC	CSVERLAGGREQFF
many	TRBV7-7	TRBJ2-3	.	TGTGCTAGCAGCCCCGGACTGGAAACAGATACGCAGTATTTT	CASSPGLETDTQYF
.	TRBV20-1	TRBJ2-1	.	TGCAGTGCTAGCCCACGGGGCGTCTCCTACAATGAGCAGTTCTTC	CSASPRGVSYNEQFF
many	TRBV5-1	TRBJ2-7	TRBD1	TGCGCCAGCAGCCCGGGACAGGGGAACGCCGAGCAGTACTTC	CASSPGQGNAEQYF
.	TRBV29-1	TRBJ2-5	.	TGCAGCGTTGAAACGTCTGGGCCGGGGACCCAGTACTTC	CSVETSGPGTQYF
many	TRBV5-1	TRBJ1-1	TRBD1	TGCGCCAGCAGCCTAACCGGACAGGGCTACACTGAAGCTTTCTTT	CASSLTGQGYTEAFF
many	TRBV27	TRBJ1-2	TRBD1	TGTGCCAGCAGTTTAATGGGACAGGGGGCCGGGACCGGCTATGGCTACACCTTC	CASSLMGQGAGTGYGYTF
.	TRBV6-1	TRBJ1-4	.	TGTGCCAGCAGGTTGGCAACTAATGAAAAACTGTTTTTT	CASRLATNEKLFF
once	TRBV6-5	TRBJ1-4	.	TGTGCCAGCAGTTACTCGGGGGGCCCTAATGAAAAACTGTTTTTT	CASSYSGGPNEKLFF
.	TRBV5-1	TRBJ2-1	TRBD2	TGCGCCAGCAGCTTGAATGCGGGAGAGGCGTACAATGAGCAGTTCTTC	CASSLNAGEAYNEQFF
many	TRBV4-1	TRBJ2-7	TRBD1	TGCGCCAGCAGCCAAGTGGGACAGGGCTACGAGCAGTACTTC	CASSQVGQGYEQYF
many	TRBV20-1	TRBJ1-1	TRBD1	TGCAGTGCTAAAGGAAGGGACAGGTTGAACACTGAAGCTTTCTTT	CSAKGRDRLNTEAFF
many	TRBV5-6	TRBJ2-1	TRBD2	TGTGCCAGCAGCTTGGGGACTAGCGCCACATACAATGAGCAGTTCTTC	CASSLGTSATYNEQFF
.	TRBV4-2	TRBJ2-7	.	TGTGCCAGCAGCAACGGACTTGACTGCGAGCAGTACTTC	CASSNGLDCEQYF
few	TRBV7-2	TRBJ2-2	TRBD1	TGTGCCAGCAGCTCCCCGCGACAGGGGGGAAAAACCGGGGAGCTGTTTTTT	CASSSPRQGGKTGELFF
many	TRBV5-6	TRBJ1-2	.	TGTGCCAGCAGCCAGACAGCTAACTATGGCTACACCTTC	CASSQTANYGYTF
.	TRBV20-1	TRBJ1-5	.	TGCAGTGCCGTAGGGGGTAGCAATCAGCCCCAGCATTTT	CSAVGGSNQPQHF
.	TRBV6-1	TRBJ1-5	.	TGTGCCAGCAGTCCCGCTGGGGGCAATCAGCCCCAGCATTTT	CASSPAGGNQPQHF